A selection of T cell receptor beta chains follows, all from one sample in a study of CD8 T cells in Susac syndrome. TCRdb used MiXCR to reprocess the immunoSEQ multiplex PCR reads, holding one entry per CDR3 protein. Among about 120,000 distinct CDR3 sequences listed, around 94% were seen once. Source material: CD4+ T cells from PBMCs. The receptors come from a human donor in good health. Both conserved end residues are part of each CDR3. Each record gives: D gene, J gene, V gene, clone size, CDR3 DNA, CDR3 protein. D genes are given only for firm matches. Only part of the rows carry a size: once, few, many, or a class if the clone is expanded.

. TRBJ2-4 TRBV2 . TGTGCCAGCACCTCTAGATTAGCCAAAAACATTCAGTACTTC CASTSRLAKNIQYF
. TRBJ1-2 TRBV19 . TGTGCCAGTAGTCCCAGCAGGGCCCTTGGCTACACCTTC CASSPSRALGYTF
. TRBJ2-7 TRBV12-3/TRBV12-4 . TGTGCCAGCAGTTTCGGCCAGGGAGGCCCCTACGAGCAGTACTTC CASSFGQGGPYEQYF
. TRBJ1-2 TRBV5-6 . TGTGCCAGCAGCCGTCAGGGTGACTATGGCTACACCTTC CASSRQGDYGYTF
. TRBJ2-1 TRBV25-1 few TGTGCCAGCAGTGCCATCGGCCCGGGCAATGAGCAGTTCTTC CASSAIGPGNEQFF
TRBD1 TRBJ1-5 TRBV10-3 once TGTGCCATCAGTGAGTCGACTCTGCGGGCAGGGGGCTATAGCAATCAGCCCCAGCATTTT CAISESTLRAGGYSNQPQHF
TRBD1 TRBJ1-1 TRBV29-1 once TGCAGCGTTGGGACCGGGACAGCTGTTAATGGTATGGTGAACACTGAAGCTTTCTTT CSVGTGTAVNGMVNTEAFF
. TRBJ1-2 TRBV2 . TGTGCCAGCAGTGTACGTGACACTAACTATGGCTACACCTTC CASSVRDTNYGYTF
. TRBJ2-4 TRBV7-9 . TGTGCCAGCAGCAAAGAGACCTCTCAGTACTTC CASSKETSQYF
TRBD2 TRBJ2-3 TRBV7-2 . TGTGCCAGCAGCTCCCGACTAGCGGAGCCCACAGATACGCAGTATTTT CASSSRLAEPTDTQYF
. TRBJ1-2 TRBV5-6 . TGTGCCAGCACCATTTACGGTTACTATGGTGGCTACACCTTC CASTIYGYYGGYTF
TRBD2 TRBJ2-7 TRBV6-2/TRBV6-3 . TGTGCCAGCTCTCTGACTAGCGCAAATTACGAGCAGTACTTC CASSLTSANYEQYF
. TRBJ1-1 TRBV6-2/TRBV6-3 . TGTGCCAGCAGTTACTCGTCCAGGGGAACTGAAGCTTTCTTT CASSYSSRGTEAFF
TRBD2 TRBJ2-5 TRBV5-4 . TGTGCCAGCAGCCAAGGGACTAGCGGGACAGGAGAGACCCAGTACTTC CASSQGTSGTGETQYF
. TRBJ2-7 TRBV30 . TGTGCCTGGAGTATCCATAGCGGCTACGAGCAGTACTTC CAWSIHSGYEQYF
TRBD1 TRBJ2-2 TRBV4-2 once TGTGCCAGCAGCCGTCGACAGGGCTACACCGGGGAGCTGTTTTTT CASSRRQGYTGELFF
. TRBJ2-5 TRBV7-2 . TGTGCCAGCAGCCCTCCCGGCCTTGAGGAGACCCAGTACTTC CASSPPGLEETQYF
TRBD1 TRBJ1-5 TRBV18 . TGTGCCAGCTCACCACCCTTCCCACAAACGGACAGGGAAGGCAATCAGCCCCAGCATTTT CASSPPFPQTDREGNQPQHF
. TRBJ1-1 TRBV7-9 . TGTGCCAGCGTCCGACAGCTCTCGGACGACACTGAAGCTTTCTTT CASVRQLSDDTEAFF
TRBD1 TRBJ1-2 TRBV11-3 . TGTGCCAGCAACCCCGGACAGGGGAACAACTATGGCTACACCTTC CASNPGQGNNYGYTF
. TRBJ2-1 TRBV4-1 . TGCGCCAGCAGCCAAGAAGGGGAGGCTTCCTACAATGAGCAGTTCTTC CASSQEGEASYNEQFF
. TRBJ1-1 TRBV3-1 . TGTGCCAGCAGCCAAGGAGTGGAAGCTTTCTTT CASSQGVEAFF
. TRBJ2-5 TRBV3-1 . TGTGCCAGCAGGGACATCAGCGGGCCAGCCGAAGAGACCCAGTACTTC CASRDISGPAEETQYF